A selection of T cell receptor beta chains follows, all from one sample in a study of blood T cell repertoires in COVID-19. Some clones are missing from TCRdb's copy, which holds only in-frame ones; the method was immunoSEQ multiplex PCR. The sample has about 250,000 clones; about nine tenths are singletons. Sequenced input: peripheral blood. Source of these receptors: a woman aged 30 to 39 with COVID-19, enrolled during active disease. Each CDR3 is given without its conserved first and last residue. Expanded clones are given a class, and other clones once, few, many or no size at all.

v_gene: TRBV4-1; abundance: NA; CDR3aa: ASSQDQGQGYYEQY
v_gene: TRBV3-1/TRBV3-2; abundance: NA; CDR3aa: ATAGTAVTDTQY
v_gene: TRBV13; abundance: few; CDR3aa: ASSSPSGRYNEQF
v_gene: TRBV9; abundance: once; CDR3aa: ASSVFLASITDTQY
v_gene: TRBV5-8; abundance: NA; CDR3aa: ASSVGLAGTTDTQY
v_gene: TRBV14; abundance: NA; CDR3aa: ASSQGLAGGGYEQF
v_gene: TRBV9; abundance: NA; CDR3aa: ASSVGTGAEKLF
v_gene: TRBV6-5; abundance: NA; CDR3aa: ASSYERGNQPQH
v_gene: TRBV2; abundance: NA; CDR3aa: ASRATSGGSHTQY
v_gene: TRBV27; abundance: NA; CDR3aa: ASSWGQGFHYYNEQF
v_gene: TRBV7-2; abundance: once; CDR3aa: ASSLDGGGVSDTQY
v_gene: TRBV7-2; abundance: NA; CDR3aa: ASSLEFARDYGYT
v_gene: TRBV6-5; abundance: NA; CDR3aa: ASRAISLSPLH
v_gene: TRBV19; abundance: NA; CDR3aa: ASTEKGRGNEKLF
v_gene: TRBV6-4; abundance: NA; CDR3aa: ASSDGRELNTQY
v_gene: TRBV6-6; abundance: NA; CDR3aa: ASSYARGLGDTQY
v_gene: TRBV27; abundance: NA; CDR3aa: ASSLGQGQETQY